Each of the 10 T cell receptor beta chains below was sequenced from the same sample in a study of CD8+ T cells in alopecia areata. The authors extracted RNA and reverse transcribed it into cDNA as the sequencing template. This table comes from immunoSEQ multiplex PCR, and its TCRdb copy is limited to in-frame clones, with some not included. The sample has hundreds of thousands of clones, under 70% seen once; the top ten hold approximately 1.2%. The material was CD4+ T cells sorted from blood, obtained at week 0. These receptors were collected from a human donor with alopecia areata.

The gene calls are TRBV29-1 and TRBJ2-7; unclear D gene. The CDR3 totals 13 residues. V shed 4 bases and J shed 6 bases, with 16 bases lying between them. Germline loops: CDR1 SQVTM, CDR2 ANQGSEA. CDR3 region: CSVGAEVASEQYF. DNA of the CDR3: TGCAGCGTTGGGGCCGAAGTCGCCTCCGAGCAGTACTTC.

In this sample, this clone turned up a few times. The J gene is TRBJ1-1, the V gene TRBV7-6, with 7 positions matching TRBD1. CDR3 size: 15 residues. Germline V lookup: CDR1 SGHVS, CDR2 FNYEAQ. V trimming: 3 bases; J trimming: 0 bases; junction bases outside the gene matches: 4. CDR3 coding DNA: TGTGCCAGCAGCTTGGTGGGACAGTTGAACACTGAAGCTTTCTTT. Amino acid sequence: CASSLVGQLNTEAFF. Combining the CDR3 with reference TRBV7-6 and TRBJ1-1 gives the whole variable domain GAGVSQSPRYKVTKRGQDVALRCDPISGHVSLYWYRQALGQGPEFLTYFNYEAQQDKSGLPNDRFSAERPEGSISTLTIQRTEQRDSAMYRCASSLVGQLNTEAFFGQGTRLTVV.

CDR3 amino acids: CASSFGGMGSDTQYF. The CDR3 DNA reads as TGTGCCAGCAGCTTCGGCGGGATGGGGTCAGATACGCAGTATTTT. This chain links TRBV11-3 with TRBJ2-3; D perhaps matches TRBD2 (6 bases). CDR1 and CDR2 (germline): SGHNT, YENEEA. This CDR3 has 15 amino acids. The V gene lost 3 bases and the J gene lost 4 bases, with 14 bases spanning the gap. Full variable domain (missing parts from reference TRBV11-3 and TRBJ2-3): EAGVVQSPRYKIIEKKQPVAFWCNPISGHNTLYWYLQNLGQGPELLIRYENEEAVDDSQLPKDRFSAERLKGVDSTLKIQPAELGDSAVYLCASSFGGMGSDTQYFGPGTRLTVL.

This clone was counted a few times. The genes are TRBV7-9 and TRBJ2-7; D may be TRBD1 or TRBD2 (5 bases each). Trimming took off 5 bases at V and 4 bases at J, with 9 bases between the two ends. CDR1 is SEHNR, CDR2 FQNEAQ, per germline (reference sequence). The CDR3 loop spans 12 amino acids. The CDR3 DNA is TGTGCCAGCAGCGGGGGAAGGTACGAGCAGTACTTC. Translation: CASSGGRYEQYF.

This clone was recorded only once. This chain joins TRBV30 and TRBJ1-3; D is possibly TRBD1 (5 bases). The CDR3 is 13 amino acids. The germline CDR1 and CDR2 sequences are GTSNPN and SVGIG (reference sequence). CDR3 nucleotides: TGTGGGGTTCGGGGGGTCGCCGGAAACACCATATATTTT. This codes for CGVRGVAGNTIYF.

CDR3 amino acids: CASSLSIDYGSEAFF. The CDR3 DNA follows: TGTGCCAGCAGCTTGAGCATTGACTATGGGTCTGAAGCTTTCTTT. The rearrangement uses TRBV5-6 and TRBJ1-1; D uncertain. Germline CDR1 reads SGHDT; CDR2 reads YYEEEE. This CDR3 has 15 amino acids. Trimming shortened V by 1 base and J by 6 bases, and 16 bases separated the two germline ends.

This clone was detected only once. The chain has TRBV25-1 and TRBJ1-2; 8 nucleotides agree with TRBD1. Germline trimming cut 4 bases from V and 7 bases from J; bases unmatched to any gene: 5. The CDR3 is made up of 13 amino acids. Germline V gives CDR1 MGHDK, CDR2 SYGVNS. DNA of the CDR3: TGTGCCAGCAGTGTTACAGGGGGGAGTGGCTACACCTTC. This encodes CASSVTGGSGYTF.

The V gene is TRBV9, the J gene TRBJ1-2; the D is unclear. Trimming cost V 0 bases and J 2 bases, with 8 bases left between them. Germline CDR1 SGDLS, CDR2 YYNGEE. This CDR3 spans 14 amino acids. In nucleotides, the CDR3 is TGTGCCAGCAGCGTAGGGGGAGCGAACTATGGCTACACCTTC. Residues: CASSVGGANYGYTF.

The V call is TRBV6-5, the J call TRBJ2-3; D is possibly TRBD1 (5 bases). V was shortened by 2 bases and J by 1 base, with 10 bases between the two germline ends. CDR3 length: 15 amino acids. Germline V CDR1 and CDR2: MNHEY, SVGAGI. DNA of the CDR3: TGTGCCAGCAGTTACGTTGTAGGGGGCACAGATACGCAGTATTTT. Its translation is CASSYVVGGTDTQYF.

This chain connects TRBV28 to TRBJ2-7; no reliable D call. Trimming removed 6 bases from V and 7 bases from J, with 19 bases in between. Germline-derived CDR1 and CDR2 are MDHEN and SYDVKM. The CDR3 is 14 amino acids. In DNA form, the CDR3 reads TGTGCCAGCAGGGAAGCCCCGGCGGCATGGGAGCAGTACTTC. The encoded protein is CASREAPAAWEQYF.